This T cell receptor (beta chain) is drawn from a study of shared clonotypes between healthy human individuals (TCRdb year 2020). At the level of the whole study: The cohort comprised two women and a few men aged 18 to 49 years. Leukapheresis yielded between about 0.9 and 10 billion PBMCs per donor. To estimate repertoire size and how much clonotypes are shared between individuals, the study performed deep sequencing of blood TCR repertoires from roughly five healthy adults. Per donor, three plates each were used for CD4 naive and CD4 memory, two for CD8 naive, and one for CD8 memory. To increase sequencing depth and limit assay-specific biases, different laboratories used diverse techniques to prepare libraries and sequence TCR repertoires.

Using the deep immunoSEQ assay, multiplex PCR amplified TCR CDR3 regions from genomic DNA. Genomic DNA extracted from each cell subset was distributed evenly over all wells of several immunoSEQ 96-well plates, and each plate served as one replicate. Each replicate PCR for sorted subsets received roughly 0.2 ug genomic DNA, equal to about 29,000 T cell genomes. The purified libraries were quantified using a Qubit 3.0 fluorometer, sized with a Bioanalyzer 2100, and then quantified again using the KAPA Library Quantification kit. Every immunoSEQ 96-well plate was sequenced on a separate single-read 150-cycle Illumina NextSeq 550 flow cell. The original methods were these. The immunoSEQ output contained only junctional sequences without quality scores, so filtering could not match that applied to full-length reads. To assign V/J genes and CDR3, sequences were annotated using PyIR, a Python wrapper for IgBLAST v1.9, with IMGT germline references. Reads were filtered out if the reads had weak V/J assignments (E-value above 1e-6), no CDR3, stop codons, out-of-frame junctions, or ambiguous translated residues. V3J clonotypes were defined by identical inferred V gene, J gene, and CDR3 amino acid sequence. Percentage overlap between repertoires was calculated by dividing the number of shared unique clonotypes by the size of the smaller repertoire. Repertoire richness was assessed with RTK rarefaction, the Chao1 estimator, and Recon v2.1 estimates of unobserved clonotypes. Generation probabilities for all TCRbeta clonotypes obtained by the gDNA method from four donors were computed using OLGA. What TCRdb holds here is the immuneACCESS table cut down to in-frame rearrangements. Part of the clones is not present; checked against another copy, under half of the missing clones reflect an unresolved V gene, and the others are unexplained. V and J calls and clone size come straight from that table; D and trimming were deduced from the DNA. Present in this sample are just over 2,000,000 clones, about 95% of which were seen just once. The top ten hold 0.13% of the sample.

The donors were healthy, HIV-negative adults with no recently reported acute infections or vaccinations. Every donor was a Caucasian adult residing in Nashville, Tennessee, USA. Magnetic negative selection was used to enrich CD4+ T cells, after which naive cells were positively selected on CD45RA and the negative fraction became the memory subset. After blood collection by leukapheresis, PBMCs were isolated using Ficoll-Histopaque density gradient centrifugation and then cryopreserved in the vapor phase of liquid nitrogen. Analytical flow cytometry was used to check the purity and quantity of every magnetically sorted T cell population. Genomic DNA was isolated from every sorted fraction and measured by UV absorbance on a Nanodrop 2000c. The germline V gene specifies SGDLS as CDR1 and YYNGEE as CDR2. V was cut back by 2 bases and J by 6 bases, leaving a gap of 9 bases between them. The CDR3 covers 13 residues, taking in both the cysteine and the phenylalanine. Left in the record is the CDR3 DNA by itself, 39 bases read in frame from the first base.

Beyond this particular receptor, the publication reports: Based on pairwise subsampling, the degree of clonotype sharing among donors was expected to be affected by sequencing depth. Clonotypes shared by all four sorted-subset donors showed higher generation probabilities than non-shared clonotypes. Sampling was restricted to blood, and TCR repertoires in tissues likely differ from the TCR repertoires found in blood. Because the study included only a small number of donors, the genetic and exposure-history diversity represented was limited. Sharing across several donors was observed for about 5% of naive CD4, less than 4% of naive CD8, 2% to 2.5% of memory CD4, and around 0.44% of memory CD8 clonotypes. Naive subsets generally had larger estimated clonotype richness than memory subsets. Incomplete sequencing was indicated by rarefaction of sorted-subset datasets, despite the large sequencing depth.

For this clone: Its cognate antigen has yet to be identified. No per-base quality is available; no much larger clone lies one base away. The sample carries other DNA sequences with the same CDR3.

The sequence joins TRBV9 to TRBJ2-1; no D segment can be confidently identified. The specimen sequenced was naive CD4+ T cells sorted from blood. In light of the paper, this sample's cell subset or site label describes: CD45RA+ positively selected. The origin of this receptor is a man younger than 30 in good health. In nucleotide form, the sequence is TGTGCCAGCAGCGTTGGACCCAGCAATGAGCAGTTCTTC. This sequence encodes CASSVGPSNEQFF.